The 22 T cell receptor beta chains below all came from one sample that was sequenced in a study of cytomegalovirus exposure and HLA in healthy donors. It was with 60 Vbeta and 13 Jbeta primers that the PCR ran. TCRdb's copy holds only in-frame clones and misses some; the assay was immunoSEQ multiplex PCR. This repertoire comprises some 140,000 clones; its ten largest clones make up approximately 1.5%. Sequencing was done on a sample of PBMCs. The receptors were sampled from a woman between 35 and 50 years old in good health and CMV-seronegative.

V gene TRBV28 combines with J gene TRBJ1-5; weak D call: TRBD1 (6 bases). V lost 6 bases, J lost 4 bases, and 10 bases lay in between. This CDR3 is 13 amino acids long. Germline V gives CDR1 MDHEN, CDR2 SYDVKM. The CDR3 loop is CASRLQGNQPQHF. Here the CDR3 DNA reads TGTGCCAGCAGGCTACAGGGTAATCAGCCCCAGCATTTT.

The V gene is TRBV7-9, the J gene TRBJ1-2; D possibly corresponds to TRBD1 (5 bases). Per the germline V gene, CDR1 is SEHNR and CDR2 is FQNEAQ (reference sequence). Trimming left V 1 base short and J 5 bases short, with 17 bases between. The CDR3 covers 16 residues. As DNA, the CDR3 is TGTGCCAGCAGCTTAGTGCAAGGGGCATCAGATTATGGCTACACCTTC. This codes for CASSLVQGASDYGYTF.

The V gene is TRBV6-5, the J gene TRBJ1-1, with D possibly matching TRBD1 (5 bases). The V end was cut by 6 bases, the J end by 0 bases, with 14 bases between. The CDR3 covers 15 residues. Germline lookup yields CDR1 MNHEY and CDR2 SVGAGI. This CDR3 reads CASRPVGGLNTEAFF. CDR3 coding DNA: TGTGCCAGCAGACCGGTGGGGGGGTTGAACACTGAAGCTTTCTTT.

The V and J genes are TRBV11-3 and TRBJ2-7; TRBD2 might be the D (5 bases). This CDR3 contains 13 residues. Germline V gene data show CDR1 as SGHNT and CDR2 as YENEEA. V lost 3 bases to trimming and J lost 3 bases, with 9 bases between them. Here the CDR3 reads CASSFSRGYEQYF. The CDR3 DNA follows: TGTGCCAGCAGCTTCAGTCGGGGCTACGAGCAGTACTTC. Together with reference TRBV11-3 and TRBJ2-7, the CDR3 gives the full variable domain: EAGVVQSPRYKIIEKKQPVAFWCNPISGHNTLYWYLQNLGQGPELLIRYENEEAVDDSQLPKDRFSAERLKGVDSTLKIQPAELGDSAVYLCASSFSRGYEQYFGPGTRLTVT.

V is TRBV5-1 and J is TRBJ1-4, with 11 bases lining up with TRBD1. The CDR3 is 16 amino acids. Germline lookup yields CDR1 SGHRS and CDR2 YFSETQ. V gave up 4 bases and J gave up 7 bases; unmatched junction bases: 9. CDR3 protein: CASSLASGTGGEKLFF. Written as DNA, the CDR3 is TGCGCCAGCAGCCTGGCTTCCGGGACAGGGGGTGAAAAACTGTTTTTT. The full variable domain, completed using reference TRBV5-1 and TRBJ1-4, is KAGVTQTPRYLIKTRGQQVTLSCSPISGHRSVSWYQQTPGQGLQFLFEYFSETQRNKGNFPGRFSGRQFSNSRSEMNVSTLELGDSALYLCASSLASGTGGEKLFFGSGTQLSVL.

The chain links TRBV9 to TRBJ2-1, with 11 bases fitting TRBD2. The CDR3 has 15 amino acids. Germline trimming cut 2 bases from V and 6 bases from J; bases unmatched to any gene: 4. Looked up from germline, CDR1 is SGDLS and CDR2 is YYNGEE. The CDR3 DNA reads TGTGCCAGCAGCGTTAGCGGGGGGGCGCGCAATGAGCAGTTCTTC. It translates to CASSVSGGARNEQFF.

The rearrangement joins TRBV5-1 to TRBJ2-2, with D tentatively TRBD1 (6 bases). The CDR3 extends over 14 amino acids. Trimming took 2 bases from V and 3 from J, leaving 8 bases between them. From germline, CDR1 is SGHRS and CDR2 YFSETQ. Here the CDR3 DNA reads TGCGCCAGCAGCTTCGCAGGGGACACCGGGGAGCTGTTTTTT. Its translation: CASSFAGDTGELFF.

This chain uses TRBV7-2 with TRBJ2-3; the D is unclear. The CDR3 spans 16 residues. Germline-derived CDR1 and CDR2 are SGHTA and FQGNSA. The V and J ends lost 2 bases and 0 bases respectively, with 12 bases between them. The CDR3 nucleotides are TGTGCCAGCAGCTTACTCGACCTAGGAAGCACAGATACGCAGTATTTT. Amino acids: CASSLLDLGSTDTQYF. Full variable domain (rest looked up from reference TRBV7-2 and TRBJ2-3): GAGVSQSPSNKVTEKGKDVELRCDPISGHTALYWYRQSLGQGLEFLIYFQGNSAPDKSGLPSDRFSAERTGGSVSTLTIQRTQQEDSAVYLCASSLLDLGSTDTQYFGPGTRLTVL.

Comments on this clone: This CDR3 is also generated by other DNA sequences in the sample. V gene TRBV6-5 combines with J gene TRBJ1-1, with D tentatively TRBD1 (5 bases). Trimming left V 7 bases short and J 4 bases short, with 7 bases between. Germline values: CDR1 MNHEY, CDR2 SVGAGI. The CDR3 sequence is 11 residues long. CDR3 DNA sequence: TGTGCCAGCACAAGGGGCACTGAAGCTTTCTTT. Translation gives CASTRGTEAFF.

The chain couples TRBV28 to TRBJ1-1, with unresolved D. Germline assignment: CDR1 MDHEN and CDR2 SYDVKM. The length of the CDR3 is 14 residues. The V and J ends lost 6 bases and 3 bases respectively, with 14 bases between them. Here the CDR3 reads CASSLHLADTEAFF. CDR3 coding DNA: TGTGCCAGCAGCCTACATTTGGCGGACACTGAAGCTTTCTTT.

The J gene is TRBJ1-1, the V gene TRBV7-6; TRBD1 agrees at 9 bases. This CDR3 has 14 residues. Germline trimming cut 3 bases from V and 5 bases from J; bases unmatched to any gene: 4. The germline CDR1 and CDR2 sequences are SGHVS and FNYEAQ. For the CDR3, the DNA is TGTGCCAGCAGCTTCGACAGGGGGGGAACTGAAGCTTTCTTT. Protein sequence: CASSFDRGGTEAFF.

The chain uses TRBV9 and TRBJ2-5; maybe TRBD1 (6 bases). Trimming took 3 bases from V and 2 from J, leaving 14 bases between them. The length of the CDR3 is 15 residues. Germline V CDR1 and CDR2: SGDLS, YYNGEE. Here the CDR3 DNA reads TGTGCCAGCAGCGAAGCCGGGACACCTCAAGAGACCCAGTACTTC. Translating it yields CASSEAGTPQETQYF.

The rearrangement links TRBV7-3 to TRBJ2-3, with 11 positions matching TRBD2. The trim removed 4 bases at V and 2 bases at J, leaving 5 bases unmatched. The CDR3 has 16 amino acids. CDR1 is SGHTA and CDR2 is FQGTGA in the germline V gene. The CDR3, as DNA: TGTGCCAGCAGCTCCCGACTAGCGGGGAACACAGATACGCAGTATTTT. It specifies CASSSRLAGNTDTQYF.

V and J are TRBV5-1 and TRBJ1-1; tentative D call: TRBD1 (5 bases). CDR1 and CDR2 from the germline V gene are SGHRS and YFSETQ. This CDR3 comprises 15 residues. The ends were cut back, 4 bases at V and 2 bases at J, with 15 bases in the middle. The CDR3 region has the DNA TGCGCCAGCAGCCTGGTCGGGGGTTTCAACACTGAAGCTTTCTTT. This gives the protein CASSLVGGFNTEAFF.

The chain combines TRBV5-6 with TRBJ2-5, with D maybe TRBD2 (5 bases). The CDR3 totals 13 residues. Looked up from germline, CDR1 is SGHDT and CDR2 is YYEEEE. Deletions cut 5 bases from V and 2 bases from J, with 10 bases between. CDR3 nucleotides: TGTGCCAGCAGTCGGGGAAATCAAGAGACCCAGTACTTC. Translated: CASSRGNQETQYF.

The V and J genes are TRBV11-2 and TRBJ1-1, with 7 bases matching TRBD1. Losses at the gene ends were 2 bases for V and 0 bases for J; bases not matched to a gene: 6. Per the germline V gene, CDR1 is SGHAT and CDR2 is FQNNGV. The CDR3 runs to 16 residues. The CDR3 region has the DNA TGTGCCAGCAGCTTAAGTACAGGGGACATGAACACTGAAGCTTTCTTT. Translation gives CASSLSTGDMNTEAFF.

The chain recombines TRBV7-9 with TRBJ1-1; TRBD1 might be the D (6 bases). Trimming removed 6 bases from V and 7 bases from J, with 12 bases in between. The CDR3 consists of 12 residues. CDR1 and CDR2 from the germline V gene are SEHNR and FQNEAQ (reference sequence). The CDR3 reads CASRFQQGEAFF. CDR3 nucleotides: TGTGCCAGCAGGTTCCAACAGGGTGAAGCTTTCTTT. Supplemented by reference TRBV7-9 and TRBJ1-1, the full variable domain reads DTGVSQNPRHKITKRGQNVTFRCDPISEHNRLYWYRQTLGQGPEFLTYFQNEAQLEKSRLLSDRFSAERPKGSFSTLEIQRTEQGDSAMYLCASRFQQGEAFFGQGTRLTVV.

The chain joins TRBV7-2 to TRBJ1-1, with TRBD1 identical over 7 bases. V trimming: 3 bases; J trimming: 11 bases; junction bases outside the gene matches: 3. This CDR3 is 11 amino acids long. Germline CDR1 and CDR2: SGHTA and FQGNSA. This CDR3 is CASSLGQRAFF. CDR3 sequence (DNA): TGTGCCAGCAGCTTGGGACAGAGGGCTTTCTTT.

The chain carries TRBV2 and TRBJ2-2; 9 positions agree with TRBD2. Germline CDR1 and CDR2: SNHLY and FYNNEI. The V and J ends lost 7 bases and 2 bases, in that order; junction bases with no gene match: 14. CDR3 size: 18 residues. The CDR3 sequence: CASTPSAGGLGNTGELFF. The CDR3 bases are TGTGCCAGCACCCCTTCGGCGGGGGGGCTTGGAAACACCGGGGAGCTGTTTTTT.

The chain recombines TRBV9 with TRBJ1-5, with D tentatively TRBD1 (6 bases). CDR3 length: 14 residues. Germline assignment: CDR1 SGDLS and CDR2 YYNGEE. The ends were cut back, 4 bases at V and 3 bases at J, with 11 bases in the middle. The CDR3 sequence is CASSRGQYNQPQHF. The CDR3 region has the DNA TGTGCCAGCAGCCGTGGACAGTACAATCAGCCCCAGCATTTT.

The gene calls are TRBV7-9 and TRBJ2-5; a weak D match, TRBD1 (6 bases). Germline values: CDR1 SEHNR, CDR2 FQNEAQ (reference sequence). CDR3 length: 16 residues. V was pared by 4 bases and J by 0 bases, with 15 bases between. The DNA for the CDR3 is TGTGCCAGCAGCTACCCACAGGGAACGAACCAAGAGACCCAGTACTTC. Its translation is CASSYPQGTNQETQYF.

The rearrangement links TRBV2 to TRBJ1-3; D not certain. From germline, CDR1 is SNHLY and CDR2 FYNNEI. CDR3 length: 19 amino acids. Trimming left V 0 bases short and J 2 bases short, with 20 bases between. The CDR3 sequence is CASSEADPLQVFPGNTIYF. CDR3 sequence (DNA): TGTGCCAGCAGTGAAGCCGATCCGTTGCAGGTATTCCCTGGAAACACCATATATTTT.